The subject of this entry is one T cell receptor beta chain. The data originate from a study of cytomegalovirus exposure and HLA in healthy donors. CDR1 is SGHDT and CDR2 is YYEEEE in the germline V gene. V lost 4 bases to trimming and J lost 2 bases; unmatched junction nucleotides: 3. The CDR3 has 14 residues. 13 Jbeta primers and 60 Vbeta primers were used for the PCR. The protocol was immunoSEQ multiplex PCR, while the TCRdb copy is restricted to in-frame clones and leaves out a portion. The repertoire holds about 150,000 clones, around 70% seen once, with roughly 2% in the top ten. Sequenced material: PBMCs. This chain links TRBV5-6 with TRBJ1-5, with 7 bases fitting TRBD1. This sequence was found in a woman aged 60-75 years in good health and CMV-seropositive. DNA for the CDR3: TGTGCCAGCAGCGTTGGACAGGGCAATCAGCCCCAGCATTTT. Its translation is CASSVGQGNQPQHF.